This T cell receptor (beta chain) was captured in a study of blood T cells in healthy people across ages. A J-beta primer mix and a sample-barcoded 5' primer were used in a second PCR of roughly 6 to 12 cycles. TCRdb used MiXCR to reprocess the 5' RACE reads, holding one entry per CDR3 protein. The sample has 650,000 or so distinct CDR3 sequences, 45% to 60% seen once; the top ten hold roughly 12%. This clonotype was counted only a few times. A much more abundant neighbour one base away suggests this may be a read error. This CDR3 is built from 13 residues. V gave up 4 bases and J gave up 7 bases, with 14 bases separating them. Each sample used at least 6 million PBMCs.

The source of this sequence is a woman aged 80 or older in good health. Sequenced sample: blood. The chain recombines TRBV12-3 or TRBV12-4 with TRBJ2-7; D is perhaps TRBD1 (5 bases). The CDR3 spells CASSSDSGNEQYF. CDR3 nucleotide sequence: TGTGCCAGCAGTTCAGACAGTGGCAATGAGCAGTACTTC.